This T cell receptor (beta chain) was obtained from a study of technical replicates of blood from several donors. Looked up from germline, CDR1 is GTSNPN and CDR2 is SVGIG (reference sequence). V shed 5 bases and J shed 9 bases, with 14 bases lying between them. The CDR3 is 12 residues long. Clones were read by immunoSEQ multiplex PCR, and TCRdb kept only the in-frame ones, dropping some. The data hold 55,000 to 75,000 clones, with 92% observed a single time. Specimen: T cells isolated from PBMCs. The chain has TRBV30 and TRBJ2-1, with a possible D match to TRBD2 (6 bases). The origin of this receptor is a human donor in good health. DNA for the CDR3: TGTGCCTGGCAAGGAGACGGGGGTGAGCAGTTCTTC. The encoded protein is CAWQGDGGEQFF. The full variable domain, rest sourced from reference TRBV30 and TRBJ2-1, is SQTIHQWPATLVQPVGSPLSLECTVEGTSNPNLYWYRQAAGRGLQLLFYSVGIGQISSEVPQNLSASRPQDRQFILSSKKLLLSDSGFYLCAWQGDGGEQFFGPGTRLTVL.